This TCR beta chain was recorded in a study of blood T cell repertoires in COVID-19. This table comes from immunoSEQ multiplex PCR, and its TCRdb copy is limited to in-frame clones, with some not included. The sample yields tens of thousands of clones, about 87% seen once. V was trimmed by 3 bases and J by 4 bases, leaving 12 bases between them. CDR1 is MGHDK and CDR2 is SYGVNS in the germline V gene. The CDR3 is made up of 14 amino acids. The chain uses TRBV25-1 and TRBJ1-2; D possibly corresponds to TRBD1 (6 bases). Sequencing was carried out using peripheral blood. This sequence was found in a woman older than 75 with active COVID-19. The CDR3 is CASSDYRVPYGYTF. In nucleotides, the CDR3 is TGTGCCAGCAGTGACTACAGGGTTCCCTATGGCTACACCTTC.